This T cell receptor beta chain was captured by sequencing in a study of spatial heterogeneity in lung cancer. On the study more broadly: Available PBMC from follow-up, collected a median of around two years after resection, underwent sequencing.

This clonotype has a handful of counts. CDR3 length: 16 residues. Germline CDR1 is SGDLS and CDR2 is YYNGEE. The V segment lost 3 bases and the J segment 7 bases; nucleotides outside the gene matches: 9. Specified time point: blood at routine non-recurrence follow-up after resection. Researchers sequenced whole RNA taken from tumor, nontumor lung or frozen PBMC without sorting. TCRdb used MiXCR to reprocess the 5' RACE reads, holding one entry per CDR3 protein. The table has about 30,000 distinct CDR3 sequences, around 5.8% seen once. The rearrangement joins TRBV9 to TRBJ2-1; 11 nucleotides line up with TRBD2. The sample here was PBMCs, taken at follow-up. This clonotype was sampled from a male donor with early-stage non-small cell lung cancer. Here the CDR3 reads CASSGETSGKGNEQFF. The CDR3 bases are TGTGCCAGCAGCGGTGAGACTAGCGGGAAGGGAAATGAGCAGTTCTTC.